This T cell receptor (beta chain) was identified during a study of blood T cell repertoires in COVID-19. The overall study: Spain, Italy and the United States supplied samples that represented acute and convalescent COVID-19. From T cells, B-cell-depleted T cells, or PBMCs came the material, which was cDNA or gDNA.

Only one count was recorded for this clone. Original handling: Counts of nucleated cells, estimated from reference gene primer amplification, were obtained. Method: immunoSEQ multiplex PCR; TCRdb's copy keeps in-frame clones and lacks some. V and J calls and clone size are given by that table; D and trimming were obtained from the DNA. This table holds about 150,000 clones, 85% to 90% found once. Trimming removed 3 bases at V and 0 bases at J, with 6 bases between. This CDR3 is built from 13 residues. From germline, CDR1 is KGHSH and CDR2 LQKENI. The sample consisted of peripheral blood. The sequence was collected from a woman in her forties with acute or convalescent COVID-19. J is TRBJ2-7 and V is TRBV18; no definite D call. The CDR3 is CASSPAVSYEQYF. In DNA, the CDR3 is TGTGCCAGCTCACCGGCGGTCTCCTACGAGCAGTACTTC.